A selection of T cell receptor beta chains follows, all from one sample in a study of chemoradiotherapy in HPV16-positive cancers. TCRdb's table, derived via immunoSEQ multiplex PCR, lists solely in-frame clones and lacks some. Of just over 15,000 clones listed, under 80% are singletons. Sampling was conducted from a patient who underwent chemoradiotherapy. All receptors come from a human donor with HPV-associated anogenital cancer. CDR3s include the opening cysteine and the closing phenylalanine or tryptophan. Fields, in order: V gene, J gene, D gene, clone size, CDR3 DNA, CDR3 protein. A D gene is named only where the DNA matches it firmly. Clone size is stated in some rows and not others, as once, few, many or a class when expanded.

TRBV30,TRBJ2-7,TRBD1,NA,TGTGCCTGGGATGGGGACAGGGGGCTCTACGAGCAGTACTTC,CAWDGDRGLYEQYF
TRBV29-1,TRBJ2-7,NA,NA,TGCAGCGTTGCGTCAGGTGGATACGAGCAGTACTTC,CSVASGGYEQYF
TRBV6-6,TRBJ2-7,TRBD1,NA,TGTGCCAGCACCCGGACAGGGGGCACGTACGAGCAGTACTTC,CASTRTGGTYEQYF
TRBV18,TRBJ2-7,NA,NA,TGTGCCAGCTCACAAACGAGGTCCTACGAGCAGTACTTC,CASSQTRSYEQYF
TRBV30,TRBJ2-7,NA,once,TGTGCCCTGGGAGTCTCCTACGAGCAGTACTTC,CALGVSYEQYF
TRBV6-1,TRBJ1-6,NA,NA,TGTGCCAGCAGTGAACAACAGACTACACCCCTCCACTTT,CASSEQQTTPLHF
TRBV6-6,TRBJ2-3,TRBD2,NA,TGTGCCACCATCCGGACTAGCGGCTCCACAGATACGCAGTATTTT,CATIRTSGSTDTQYF
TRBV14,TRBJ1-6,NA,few,TGTGCCAGCAGTAAAATAACAGGTTATAATTCACCCCTCCACTTT,CASSKITGYNSPLHF
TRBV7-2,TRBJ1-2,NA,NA,TGTGCCAGCAGCCAAGGGCCAGGGTATGGCTACACCTTC,CASSQGPGYGYTF
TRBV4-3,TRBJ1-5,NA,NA,TGCGCCAGCAGCCAAGCAGGAGGCAATCAGCCCCAGCATTTT,CASSQAGGNQPQHF
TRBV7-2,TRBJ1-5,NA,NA,TGTGCCAGCAGCTTAGATTCCGGGAGCAATCAGCCCCAGCATTTT,CASSLDSGSNQPQHF
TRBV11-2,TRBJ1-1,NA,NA,TGTGCCAGCAGCTTAGATTTAGGGGGAACGACTTTCTTT,CASSLDLGGTTFF
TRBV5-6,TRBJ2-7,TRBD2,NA,TGTGCCAGCAGCTGGGGGGGTTACGAGCAGTACTTC,CASSWGGYEQYF
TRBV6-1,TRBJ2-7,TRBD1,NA,TGTGCCAGCAGAGAAACCCGACAGGGTTTCCATACCTACGAGCAGTACTTC,CASRETRQGFHTYEQYF
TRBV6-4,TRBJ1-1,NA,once,TGTGCCAGCAGTTTAAGCGTGGGGAACACTGAAGCTTTCTTT,CASSLSVGNTEAFF
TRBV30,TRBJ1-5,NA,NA,TGTGCCTGGAGCGAGGACAGTTTGTTTAATCAGCCCCAGCATTTT,CAWSEDSLFNQPQHF
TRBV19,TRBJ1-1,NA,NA,TGTGCCACCATCATAAACACTGAAGCTTTCTTT,CATIINTEAFF
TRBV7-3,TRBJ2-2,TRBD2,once,TGTGCCAGCAGCCCGATGACTAGCGGGGGTCGCACCGGGGAGCTGTTTTTT,CASSPMTSGGRTGELFF
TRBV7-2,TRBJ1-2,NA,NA,TGTGCCAGCAGCACACAACAGGGCCCTCCCCATGGCTACACCTTC,CASSTQQGPPHGYTF
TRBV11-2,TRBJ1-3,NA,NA,TGTGCCAGCAGCTTAGATCGGATGGTAACAGGGACTGGAAACACCATATATTTT,CASSLDRMVTGTGNTIYF
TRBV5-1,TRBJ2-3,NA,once,TGCGCCAGCAGCGTGGTAAACCCCACCACAGATACGCAGTATTTT,CASSVVNPTTDTQYF
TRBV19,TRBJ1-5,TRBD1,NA,TGTGCCAGTAGTCTCCGGACAGGAGATAGCAATCAGCCCCAGCATTTT,CASSLRTGDSNQPQHF
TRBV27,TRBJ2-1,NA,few,TGTGCCAGCAGTCCTCTGAGAAGCTCCTACAATGAGCAGTTCTTC,CASSPLRSSYNEQFF
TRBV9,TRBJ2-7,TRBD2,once,TGTGCCAGCAGCGCTTATAGCGGGGGTACCTACGAGCAGTACTTC,CASSAYSGGTYEQYF
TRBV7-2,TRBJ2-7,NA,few,TGTGCCAGCAGCCGCGGTGTAGGCTACGAGCAGTACTTC,CASSRGVGYEQYF
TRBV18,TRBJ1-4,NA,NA,TGTGCCAGCTCACGGGCCCGGACCAATGAAAAACTGTTTTTT,CASSRARTNEKLFF
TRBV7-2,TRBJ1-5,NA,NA,TGTGCCGTTCCCGGGACGGGAAATCAGCCCCAGCATTTT,CAVPGTGNQPQHF
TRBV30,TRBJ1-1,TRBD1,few,TGTGCCTGGGCGGGACAGGGGAATGAAGCTTTCTTT,CAWAGQGNEAFF
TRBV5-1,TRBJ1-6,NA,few,TGCGCCAGCAGCGAGAAGGAGTCACGAAATTCACCCCTCCACTTT,CASSEKESRNSPLHF
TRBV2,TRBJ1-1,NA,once,TGTGCCAGCAGTGAAGCCGGGGTGGCCACTGAAGCTTTCTTT,CASSEAGVATEAFF
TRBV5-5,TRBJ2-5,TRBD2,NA,TGTGCCAGCACGGGGGGGGGAGAGACCCAGTACTTC,CASTGGGETQYF
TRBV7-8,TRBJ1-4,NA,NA,TGTGCCAGCAGCTTGATCCATGGAGGGGAAAAACTGTTTTTT,CASSLIHGGEKLFF
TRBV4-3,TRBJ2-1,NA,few,TGCGCCAGCAGCCCGGACGGGAGCAATGAGCAGTTCTTC,CASSPDGSNEQFF
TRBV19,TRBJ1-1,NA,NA,TGTGCCAGTAGGATTACAGCTATGAACACTGAAGCTTTCTTT,CASRITAMNTEAFF
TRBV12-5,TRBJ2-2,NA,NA,TGTGCTAGTTCCTTAGGACTTTCCGCGAACACCGGGGAGCTGTTTTTT,CASSLGLSANTGELFF
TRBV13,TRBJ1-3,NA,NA,TGTGCCAGCAGCTTCCCCCAGGGGGGAAACACCATATATTTT,CASSFPQGGNTIYF
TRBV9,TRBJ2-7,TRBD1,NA,TGTGCCAGCAGCGTAGCTACTGGGACAGGGGGCCGATACTACGAGCAGTACTTC,CASSVATGTGGRYYEQYF
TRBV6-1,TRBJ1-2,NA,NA,TGTGCCAGCAGTGAAGCGAACCCCCTAATAGGTTATGGCTACACCTTC,CASSEANPLIGYGYTF
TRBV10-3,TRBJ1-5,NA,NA,TGTGCCATCAGTGACAGTCTCAATCAGCCCCAGCATTTT,CAISDSLNQPQHF
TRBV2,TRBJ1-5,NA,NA,TGTGCCAGCAGTGTGGCAGGGTCGGTTCAGCCCCAGCATTTT,CASSVAGSVQPQHF
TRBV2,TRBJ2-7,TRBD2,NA,TGTGCCAGCAGTGGCAGTCCGACTAGCGGGCTCAGGGAGCAGTACTTC,CASSGSPTSGLREQYF
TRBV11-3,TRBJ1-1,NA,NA,TGTGCCAGCAGCCCGGGGACTGAAGCTTTCTTT,CASSPGTEAFF
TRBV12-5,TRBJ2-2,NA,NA,TGTGCTAGTGGTTTGGAGCAGGGCGCCGGGGAGCTGTTTTTT,CASGLEQGAGELFF
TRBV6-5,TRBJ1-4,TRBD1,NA,TGTGCCAGCAGCCGGACCTTGACAGGGGGGGCAAAACTGTTTTTT,CASSRTLTGGAKLFF
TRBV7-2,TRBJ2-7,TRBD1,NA,TGTGCCAGCAGCTCCAGACAGGGGAACGAGCAGTACTTC,CASSSRQGNEQYF
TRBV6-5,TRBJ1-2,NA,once,TGTGCCAGCAGAGGAACAGGGCCCGGGGGCTACACCTTC,CASRGTGPGGYTF
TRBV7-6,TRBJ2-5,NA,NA,TGTGCCAGCAGCTCCCGTCGTCGGGAAGAGACCCAGTACTTC,CASSSRRREETQYF
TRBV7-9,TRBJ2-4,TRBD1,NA,TGTGCCAGCAGCCTCTCTACAGGGGGCGAAGCCAAAAACATTCAGTACTTC,CASSLSTGGEAKNIQYF
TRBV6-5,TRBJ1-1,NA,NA,TGTGCCAGCAGTTACGGGGGGAGGGACACTGAAGCTTTCTTT,CASSYGGRDTEAFF
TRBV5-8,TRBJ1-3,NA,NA,TGTGCCAGCAGCTTGCTCCCAACAGGGTTCGCTGGAAACACCATATATTTT,CASSLLPTGFAGNTIYF